The clone carrying this TCR beta chain occurred once. This sample is part of a study of CD8+ T cells in alopecia areata. As the sequencing template, cDNA was produced by extracting RNA and reverse transcribing it. The data were produced by immunoSEQ multiplex PCR, yet TCRdb's version contains in-frame clones alone and is incomplete. The sample includes 130,000 to 150,000 clones, 80% to 90% of them seen just once. Trimming took 2 bases from V and 4 from J, leaving 14 bases between them. Germline CDR1 MNHNS, CDR2 SASEGT. CDR3 length equals 15 residues. The chain recombines TRBV6-1 with TRBJ1-2; weak D call: TRBD1 (6 bases). Specimen: CD8+ T cells sorted from blood, collected at week 0. The clonotype comes from a human donor with alopecia areata. CDR3 residues: CASSEFAGASYGYTF. The CDR3 region has the DNA TGTGCCAGCAGTGAATTTGCAGGGGCTAGCTATGGCTACACCTTC.